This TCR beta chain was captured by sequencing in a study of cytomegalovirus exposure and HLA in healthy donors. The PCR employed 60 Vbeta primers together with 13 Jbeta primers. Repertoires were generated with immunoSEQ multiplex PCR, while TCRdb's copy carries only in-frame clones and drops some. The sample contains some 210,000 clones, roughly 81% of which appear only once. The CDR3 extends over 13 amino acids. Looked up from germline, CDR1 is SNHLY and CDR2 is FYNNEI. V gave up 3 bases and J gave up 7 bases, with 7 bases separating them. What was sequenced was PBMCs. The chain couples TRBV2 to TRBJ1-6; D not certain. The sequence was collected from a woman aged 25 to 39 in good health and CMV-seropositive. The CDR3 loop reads CASSESLNSPLHF. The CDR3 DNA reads TGTGCCAGCAGTGAGAGCCTAAATTCACCCCTCCACTTT.